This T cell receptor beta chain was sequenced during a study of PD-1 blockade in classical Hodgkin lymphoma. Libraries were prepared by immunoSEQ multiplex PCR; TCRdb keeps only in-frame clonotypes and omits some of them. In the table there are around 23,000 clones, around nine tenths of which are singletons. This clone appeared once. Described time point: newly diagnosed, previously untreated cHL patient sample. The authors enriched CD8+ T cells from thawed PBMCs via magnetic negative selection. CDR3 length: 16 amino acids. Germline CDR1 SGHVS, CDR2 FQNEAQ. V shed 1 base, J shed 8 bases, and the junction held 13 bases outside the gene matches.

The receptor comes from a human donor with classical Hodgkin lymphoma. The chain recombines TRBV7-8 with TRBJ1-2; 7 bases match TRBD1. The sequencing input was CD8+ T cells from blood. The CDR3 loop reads CASSLETGPQVDGYTF. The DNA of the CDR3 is TGTGCCAGCAGCTTAGAGACAGGGCCGCAGGTGGACGGCTACACCTTC.